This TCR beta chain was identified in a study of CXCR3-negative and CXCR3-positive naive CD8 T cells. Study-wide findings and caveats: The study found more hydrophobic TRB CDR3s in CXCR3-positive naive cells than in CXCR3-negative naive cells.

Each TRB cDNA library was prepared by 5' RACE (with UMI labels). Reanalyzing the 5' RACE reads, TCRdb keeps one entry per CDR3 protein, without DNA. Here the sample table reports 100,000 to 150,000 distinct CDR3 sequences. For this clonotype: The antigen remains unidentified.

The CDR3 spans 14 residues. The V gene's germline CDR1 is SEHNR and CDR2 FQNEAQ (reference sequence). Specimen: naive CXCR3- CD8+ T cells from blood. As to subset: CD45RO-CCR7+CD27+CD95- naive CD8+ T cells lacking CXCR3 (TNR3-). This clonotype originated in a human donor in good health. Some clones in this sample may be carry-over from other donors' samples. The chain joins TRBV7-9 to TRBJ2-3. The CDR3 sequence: CASSLGAGADTQYF.